The sequence of this T cell receptor beta chain was determined in a study of T cells in Graves' hyperthyroidism and ophthalmopathy. This clonotype has only a few counts. Germline CDR1 is SGDLS and CDR2 is YYNGEE. V was clipped by 3 bases and J by 5 bases, with 20 bases between them. The length of the CDR3 is 16 residues. What was amplified from RNA transcripts were TCR beta CDR3 regions. Initially, a first-round RT-PCR of the TCR CDR3 employed the HTBI primer set. Each CDR3 protein is one row after TCRdb ran MiXCR on the multiplex PCR reads. The table records approximately 590,000 distinct CDR3 sequences, about 15% of them present only once.

V is TRBV9 and J is TRBJ2-5; tentatively, D is TRBD2 (6 bases). This sequence originates from a woman younger than 45 with Graves' hyperthyroidism. The material sequenced was blood. In DNA form, the CDR3 reads TGTGCCAGCAGCGCTCGGGACGGGAGACTGGGGGAGACCCAGTACTTC. Amino acid sequence: CASSARDGRLGETQYF.